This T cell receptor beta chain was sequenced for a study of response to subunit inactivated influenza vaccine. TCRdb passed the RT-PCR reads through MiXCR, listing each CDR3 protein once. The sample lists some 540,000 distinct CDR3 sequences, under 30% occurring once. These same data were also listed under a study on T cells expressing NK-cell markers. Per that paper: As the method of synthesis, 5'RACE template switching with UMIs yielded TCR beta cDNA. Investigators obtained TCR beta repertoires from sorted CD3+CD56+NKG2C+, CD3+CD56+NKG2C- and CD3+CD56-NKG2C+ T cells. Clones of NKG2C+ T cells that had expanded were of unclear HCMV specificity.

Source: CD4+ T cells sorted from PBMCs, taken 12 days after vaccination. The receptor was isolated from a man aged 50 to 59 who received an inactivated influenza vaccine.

CDR3 bases: TGTGCCAGCACCGAATATGGCGGCCGGCAGGGGAATATCGAGCAGTACTTC. Its protein product is CASTEYGGRQGNIEQYF. The V gene is TRBV11-2, the J gene TRBJ2-7, with D possibly matching TRBD1 (6 bases). V lost 7 bases to trimming and J lost 6 bases, with 28 bases between them. Germline values: CDR1 SGHAT, CDR2 FQNNGV. This CDR3 comprises 17 residues.